A selection of T cell receptor beta chains follows, all from one sample in a study of blood T cell repertoires in COVID-19. Sequencing was performed with immunoSEQ multiplex PCR; in TCRdb, only in-frame clones are kept and a portion is missing. The sample holds about 200,000 clones, less than 85% seen once. Material for sequencing was peripheral blood. These TCRs come from an older woman with acute or convalescent COVID-19. CDR3s include the opening cysteine and the closing phenylalanine or tryptophan. D genes are given only for firm matches. Clone size is given for some rows only: seen once, a few or many times, or a class if the clone is expanded.

D gene | clone size | J gene | V gene | CDR3 protein | CDR3 DNA
. | few | TRBJ1-2 | TRBV29-1 | CSVARVYGYTF | TGCAGCGTTGCCAGGGTCTATGGCTACACCTTC
. | . | TRBJ1-4 | TRBV3-1/TRBV3-2 | CASSEVGEKLFF | TGTGCCAGCAGCGAGGTGGGTGAAAAACTGTTTTTT
. | . | TRBJ1-1 | TRBV4-2 | CASSQGAFREAFF | TGTGCCAGCAGCCAAGGGGCATTTAGGGAAGCTTTCTTT
TRBD1 | . | TRBJ2-7 | TRBV3-1/TRBV3-2 | CASSQGQGYEQYF | TGTGCCAGCAGCCAGGGACAGGGCTACGAGCAGTACTTC
. | . | TRBJ2-1 | TRBV14 | CASSPHGARAYNEQFF | TGTGCCAGCAGCCCTCACGGAGCGAGAGCATACAATGAGCAGTTCTTC
. | . | TRBJ1-2 | TRBV28 | CASRMTGSNYGYTF | TGTGCCAGCAGGATGACAGGTTCTAACTATGGCTACACCTTC
. | once | TRBJ2-1 | TRBV20-1 | CSARDRDEQFF | TGCAGTGCTAGAGATCGGGATGAGCAGTTCTTC
. | few | TRBJ1-2 | TRBV3-1/TRBV3-2 | CASSRQTSNYGYTF | TGTGCCAGCAGCCGACAGACCTCTAACTATGGCTACACCTTC
TRBD1 | few | TRBJ1-1 | TRBV5-1 | CASSLRTGGLGNAEAFF | TGCGCCAGCAGCTTGAGGACAGGGGGTTTGGGGAACGCTGAAGCTTTCTTT
. | . | TRBJ2-1 | TRBV15 | CATSRDTPGSSAQSSYNEQFF | TGTGCCACCAGCAGAGATACCCCTGGCTCCAGCGCCCAGAGCTCCTACAATGAGCAGTTCTTC
TRBD1 | . | TRBJ1-6 | TRBV28 | CASSFEGRGNSPLHF | TGTGCCAGCAGTTTTGAAGGCAGGGGGAATTCACCCCTCCACTTT
TRBD2 | once | TRBJ2-1 | TRBV4-2 | CASSQDIAGFSYNEQFF | TGTGCCAGCAGCCAAGATATAGCGGGATTCTCCTACAATGAGCAGTTCTTC
. | . | TRBJ2-7 | TRBV27 | CASGGVPRYF | TGTGCCAGCGGAGGGGTACCTCGGTACTTC
. | . | TRBJ2-5 | TRBV6-6 | CASSSVTARRETQYF | TGTGCCAGCAGTTCCGTCACCGCCCGCCGGGAGACCCAGTACTTC
. | . | TRBJ1-2 | TRBV3-1/TRBV3-2 | CASSQTQGMFGYTF | TGTGCCAGCAGCCAAACACAGGGTATGTTCGGCTACACCTTC
TRBD1 | . | TRBJ1-5 | TRBV28 | CASTPRWTGANQPQHF | TGTGCCAGCACACCCCGCTGGACAGGGGCTAATCAGCCCCAGCATTTT